The clone carrying this TCR beta chain was observed a handful of times. Only in-frame clones appear in the TCRdb table, and some are missing; sequencing was by immunoSEQ multiplex PCR. The sample holds 20,000 or so clones, roughly 86% seen once. This CDR3 is built from 14 residues. Germline V gene lookup returns CDR1 SQVTM and CDR2 ANQGSEA. J lost 0 bases, V lost 5 bases, and 3 bases had no gene match. This sample is drawn from a study of blood T cell repertoires in COVID-19. For the study at large: Acute-phase and convalescent COVID-19 samples originated in the United States, Italy and Spain.

What was sequenced was peripheral blood. The V gene is TRBV29-1, the J gene TRBJ2-7, with 11 positions matching TRBD2. This clonotype originated in a man between 65 and 80 years old with acute or convalescent COVID-19. The CDR3 is CSVRLAGNSYEQYF. The CDR3 nucleotides read TGCAGCGTTAGACTAGCGGGAAACTCCTACGAGCAGTACTTC.